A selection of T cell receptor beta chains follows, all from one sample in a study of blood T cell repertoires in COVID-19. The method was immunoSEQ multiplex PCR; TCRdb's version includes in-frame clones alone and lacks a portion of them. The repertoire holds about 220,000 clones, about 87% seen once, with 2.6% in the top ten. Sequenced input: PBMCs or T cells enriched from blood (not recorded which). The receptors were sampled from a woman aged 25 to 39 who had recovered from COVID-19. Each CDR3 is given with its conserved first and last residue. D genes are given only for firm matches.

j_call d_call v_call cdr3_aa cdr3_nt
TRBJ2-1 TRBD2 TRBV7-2 CASSLGRGAVYNEQFF TGTGCCAGCAGCTTAGGGCGGGGGGCCGTCTACAATGAGCAGTTCTTC
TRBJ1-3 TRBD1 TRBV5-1 CASSFQGADTIYF TGCGCCAGCAGCTTCCAGGGGGCGGACACCATATATTTT
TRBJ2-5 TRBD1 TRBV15 CATTGLRTGQETQYF TGTGCCACCACAGGTCTTCGGACAGGACAAGAGACCCAGTACTTC
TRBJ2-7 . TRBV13 CASSLVSGGPYEQYF TGTGCCAGCAGCTTAGTTTCGGGCGGGCCCTACGAGCAGTACTTC
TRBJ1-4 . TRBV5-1 CASSLMGGATNEKLFF TGCGCCAGCAGCTTGATGGGGGGTGCAACTAATGAAAAACTGTTTTTT
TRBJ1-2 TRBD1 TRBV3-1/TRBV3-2 CASSQAVGQYNYTF TGTGCCAGCAGCCAAGCCGTGGGACAGTATAACTACACCTTC
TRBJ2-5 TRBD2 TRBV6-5 CASSFSLAGAGETQYF TGTGCCAGCAGTTTTTCGCTAGCGGGGGCGGGGGAGACCCAGTACTTC
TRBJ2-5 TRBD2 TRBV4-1 CASSRLASRTSQETQYF TGCGCCAGCAGCCGCCTAGCTTCTCGGACTAGCCAAGAGACCCAGTACTTC
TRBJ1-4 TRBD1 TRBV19 CASSIAPTGPNEKLFF TGTGCCAGTAGTATAGCCCCGACAGGGCCCAATGAAAAACTGTTTTTT
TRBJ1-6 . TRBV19 CASSIVSVNSPLHF TGTGCCAGTAGTATAGTGTCAGTAAATTCACCCCTCCACTTT